This TCR beta chain is from a study of control samples from healthy donors and cancer patients. Data came from immunoSEQ multiplex PCR; TCRdb stores just in-frame clones and leaves some out. The data hold roughly 76,000 clones, with 94% observed a single time. The CDR3 covers 15 residues. With 6 bases removed from V and 0 bases from J, the gap between germline ends came to 12 bases. The V gene's germline CDR1 is SGHRS and CDR2 YFSETQ. The sample holds a few counts of this clone. The sample comprised blood. This chain links TRBV5-1 with TRBJ2-2, with D perhaps assigned TRBD1 or TRBD2 (5 bases each). The TCR was taken from a woman aged 40 to 50 in good health. The CDR3 reads CASNRGVANTGELFF. The CDR3 nucleotides read TGCGCCAGCAATCGAGGGGTGGCGAACACCGGGGAGCTGTTTTTT.